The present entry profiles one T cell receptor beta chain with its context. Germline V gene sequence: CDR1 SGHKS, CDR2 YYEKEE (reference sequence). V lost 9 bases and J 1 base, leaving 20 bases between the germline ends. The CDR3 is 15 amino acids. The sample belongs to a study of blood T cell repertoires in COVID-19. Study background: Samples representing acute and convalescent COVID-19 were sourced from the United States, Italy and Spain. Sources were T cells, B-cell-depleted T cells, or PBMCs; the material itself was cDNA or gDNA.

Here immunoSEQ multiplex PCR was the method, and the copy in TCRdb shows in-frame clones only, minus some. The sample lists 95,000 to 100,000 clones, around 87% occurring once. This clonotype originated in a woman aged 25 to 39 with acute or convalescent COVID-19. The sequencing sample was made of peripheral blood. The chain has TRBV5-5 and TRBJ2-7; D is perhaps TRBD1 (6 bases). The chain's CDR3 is CAIRDRDIGSYEQYF. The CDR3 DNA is TGTGCCATTCGGGACCGGGACATCGGGTCCTACGAGCAGTACTTC.